The rows below give T cell receptor beta chains drawn from one sample of a study of T cell responses to AZD1222 COVID-19 vaccine. Assay: immunoSEQ multiplex PCR; the TCRdb copy retains only in-frame clones and omits some. The sample consists of roughly 96,000 clones, roughly 88% of them appearing once. The source material was peripheral blood, sampled 28 days after the second AZD1222 dose. The receptors shown here come from an adult who received the AZD1222 COVID-19 vaccine. Each CDR3 is given with its conserved first and last residue. The order of the fields is CDR3 DNA, CDR3 protein, clone size, D gene, V gene, J gene. The D gene is left open where the match is weak. Not every row has a clone size; where given, it reads once, few, many or a size class.

CDR3 DNA: TGTGCCAGCAGTTACCCCCTGGGCCGACGGACTGAAGCTTTCTTT
CDR3 protein: CASSYPLGRRTEAFF
clone size: NA
D gene: NA
V gene: TRBV6-2/TRBV6-3
J gene: TRBJ1-1

CDR3 DNA: TGTGCCAGTAGTACCGCCGACGGACTCTACAATGAGCAGTTCTTC
CDR3 protein: CASSTADGLYNEQFF
clone size: NA
D gene: NA
V gene: TRBV19
J gene: TRBJ2-1

CDR3 DNA: TGTGCTAGTGGTTTGGTTGCTGATACGCAGTATTTT
CDR3 protein: CASGLVADTQYF
clone size: NA
D gene: NA
V gene: TRBV12-5
J gene: TRBJ2-3

CDR3 DNA: TGTGCCAGTAGTATTCTGGGTTCACCCCTCCACTTT
CDR3 protein: CASSILGSPLHF
clone size: NA
D gene: NA
V gene: TRBV19
J gene: TRBJ1-6

CDR3 DNA: TGTGCCAGCGCTCCAGGGGGCCGAGAGACCCAGTACTTC
CDR3 protein: CASAPGGRETQYF
clone size: NA
D gene: TRBD1
V gene: TRBV25-1
J gene: TRBJ2-5

CDR3 DNA: TGTGCCTGGAGTGCGAGCTTCCAGGGGCTAGCCCTCCACTTT
CDR3 protein: CAWSASFQGLALHF
clone size: NA
D gene: NA
V gene: TRBV30
J gene: TRBJ1-6

CDR3 DNA: TGCAGCGTAGCCGGGACCCAGACTAGCACAGATACGCAGTATTTT
CDR3 protein: CSVAGTQTSTDTQYF
clone size: NA
D gene: NA
V gene: TRBV29-1
J gene: TRBJ2-3

CDR3 DNA: TGTGCCAGCAGTGAACTAGCGGGAGGGCCAGAGACCCAGTACTTC
CDR3 protein: CASSELAGGPETQYF
clone size: few
D gene: TRBD2
V gene: TRBV6-1
J gene: TRBJ2-5

CDR3 DNA: TGTGCCAGCAGCGTCAACAGGGGAAATCAGCCCCAGCATTTT
CDR3 protein: CASSVNRGNQPQHF
clone size: NA
D gene: TRBD1
V gene: TRBV7-2
J gene: TRBJ1-5

CDR3 DNA: TGTGCCAGCAGTTTGGGGCGCGGCCCCACCTCCTACAATGAGCAGTTCTTC
CDR3 protein: CASSLGRGPTSYNEQFF
clone size: NA
D gene: NA
V gene: TRBV27
J gene: TRBJ2-1

CDR3 DNA: TGTGCCAGCAGCTTAAACGCAGGTTCCAATTCACCCCTCCACTTT
CDR3 protein: CASSLNAGSNSPLHF
clone size: NA
D gene: NA
V gene: TRBV7-3
J gene: TRBJ1-6

CDR3 DNA: TGTGCCAGCAGTGAAGGGTTCCGTGGGGGGCCCCAGCATTTT
CDR3 protein: CASSEGFRGGPQHF
clone size: once
D gene: NA
V gene: TRBV6-1
J gene: TRBJ1-5

CDR3 DNA: TGTGCCAGCAGTCGAAGACGGACTCCGCAAGAGACCCAGTACTTC
CDR3 protein: CASSRRRTPQETQYF
clone size: NA
D gene: NA
V gene: TRBV28
J gene: TRBJ2-5

CDR3 DNA: TGTGCCAGCAGCCCTGGGGGTACCGGGGAGCTGTTTTTT
CDR3 protein: CASSPGGTGELFF
clone size: NA
D gene: NA
V gene: TRBV5-4
J gene: TRBJ2-2

CDR3 DNA: TGTGCCAGCAGTTACTTGGACAGCGCGACGGGTTTCAATCAGCCCCAGCATTTT
CDR3 protein: CASSYLDSATGFNQPQHF
clone size: NA
D gene: NA
V gene: TRBV6-2/TRBV6-3
J gene: TRBJ1-5

CDR3 DNA: TGTGCCATCAGTGAGAAGGGGAGGGGGCGCGGGGCTTTCTTT
CDR3 protein: CAISEKGRGRGAFF
clone size: NA
D gene: TRBD1
V gene: TRBV10-3
J gene: TRBJ1-1

CDR3 DNA: TGTGCCAGCAGTTCCGGACGTTATCAGCCCCAGCATTTT
CDR3 protein: CASSSGRYQPQHF
clone size: once
D gene: NA
V gene: TRBV27
J gene: TRBJ1-5

CDR3 DNA: TGTGCCAGCAGTTTAGGTAGCAATCAGCCCCAGCATTTT
CDR3 protein: CASSLGSNQPQHF
clone size: NA
D gene: NA
V gene: TRBV12-3/TRBV12-4
J gene: TRBJ1-5

CDR3 DNA: TGTGCCAGCTCACCGACAGGGGCGGTCACCGGGGAGCTGTTTTTT
CDR3 protein: CASSPTGAVTGELFF
clone size: once
D gene: TRBD1
V gene: TRBV18
J gene: TRBJ2-2

CDR3 DNA: TGCGCCAGCAGCCAAGATTCAGCGGGAGGCACAGATACGCAGTATTTT
CDR3 protein: CASSQDSAGGTDTQYF
clone size: NA
D gene: TRBD2
V gene: TRBV4-1
J gene: TRBJ2-3

CDR3 DNA: TGCGCCAGCCTGGGACAGGGGAACACTGAAGCTTTCTTT
CDR3 protein: CASLGQGNTEAFF
clone size: NA
D gene: TRBD1
V gene: TRBV5-1
J gene: TRBJ1-1

CDR3 DNA: TGTGCCAGCTCACCGGTGGGACCTGAGCAGTTCTTC
CDR3 protein: CASSPVGPEQFF
clone size: NA
D gene: NA
V gene: TRBV18
J gene: TRBJ2-1

CDR3 DNA: TGCGCCAGCAGCTTGGGGGGGGCGCCAGACGAAAAACTGTTTTTT
CDR3 protein: CASSLGGAPDEKLFF
clone size: NA
D gene: NA
V gene: TRBV5-1
J gene: TRBJ1-4

CDR3 DNA: TGTGCCTCCCGATTTGCCCACACTGAAGCTTTCTTT
CDR3 protein: CASRFAHTEAFF
clone size: once
D gene: NA
V gene: TRBV28
J gene: TRBJ1-1

CDR3 DNA: TGTGCCAGCACCAACCCGGACAGGGGGCCGAGCGAGCAGTACTTC
CDR3 protein: CASTNPDRGPSEQYF
clone size: NA
D gene: TRBD1
V gene: TRBV5-4
J gene: TRBJ2-7

CDR3 DNA: TGTGCCAGCAGTGAGGGGAAGCATCAGCCCCAGCATTTT
CDR3 protein: CASSEGKHQPQHF
clone size: NA
D gene: NA
V gene: TRBV6-1
J gene: TRBJ1-5

CDR3 DNA: TGTGCCAGCTCACCAGGGGGGGAATCCTACGAGCAGTACTTC
CDR3 protein: CASSPGGESYEQYF
clone size: NA
D gene: TRBD2
V gene: TRBV18
J gene: TRBJ2-7

CDR3 DNA: TGTGCCAGCAGTTTTGATTCGGCTTGGCGCTACAATGAGCAGTTCTTC
CDR3 protein: CASSFDSAWRYNEQFF
clone size: NA
D gene: NA
V gene: TRBV27
J gene: TRBJ2-1

CDR3 DNA: TGTGCCAGCAGCATATCCCCGGGACAGGGCACAGATACGCAGTATTTT
CDR3 protein: CASSISPGQGTDTQYF
clone size: NA
D gene: TRBD1
V gene: TRBV7-8
J gene: TRBJ2-3

CDR3 DNA: TGTGCCAGCAGACCCAGCGGGGTAGACGACGAGCAGTACTTC
CDR3 protein: CASRPSGVDDEQYF
clone size: NA
D gene: TRBD2
V gene: TRBV5-5
J gene: TRBJ2-7

CDR3 DNA: TGTGCCAGCAAATGGGGGGGCACTGCTGGAAACACCATATATTTT
CDR3 protein: CASKWGGTAGNTIYF
clone size: NA
D gene: NA
V gene: TRBV7-3
J gene: TRBJ1-3

CDR3 DNA: TGTGCCAGCAGCGTAGCCCCAAACACCGGGGAGCTGTTTTTT
CDR3 protein: CASSVAPNTGELFF
clone size: NA
D gene: NA
V gene: TRBV9
J gene: TRBJ2-2

CDR3 DNA: TGTGCCAGCAGCGTAGGTGGGAACAGTTATGGCTACACCTTC
CDR3 protein: CASSVGGNSYGYTF
clone size: NA
D gene: NA
V gene: TRBV9
J gene: TRBJ1-2

CDR3 DNA: TGTGCCAGCAGTCCCGCCGGGACAGGCCACTTTTCACCCCTCCACTTT
CDR3 protein: CASSPAGTGHFSPLHF
clone size: NA
D gene: TRBD1
V gene: TRBV28
J gene: TRBJ1-6

CDR3 DNA: TGTGCCTGGACGGGCGTCGGGAATAACTATGGCTACACCTTC
CDR3 protein: CAWTGVGNNYGYTF
clone size: NA
D gene: NA
V gene: TRBV30
J gene: TRBJ1-2

CDR3 DNA: TGTGCCAGCAGCTCCGACAGGGTGTACTTGGAGACCCAGTACTTC
CDR3 protein: CASSSDRVYLETQYF
clone size: NA
D gene: TRBD1
V gene: TRBV7-9
J gene: TRBJ2-5

CDR3 DNA: TGTGCCAGCAGTCCGTCTCGGACAGTTGGCTACACCTTC
CDR3 protein: CASSPSRTVGYTF
clone size: NA
D gene: NA
V gene: TRBV12-3/TRBV12-4
J gene: TRBJ1-2

CDR3 DNA: TGTGCCAGCAGCTTGACAGACCAGAACACTGAAGCTTTCTTT
CDR3 protein: CASSLTDQNTEAFF
clone size: NA
D gene: NA
V gene: TRBV11-2
J gene: TRBJ1-1

CDR3 DNA: TGTGCCAGCAGCTTCCTGGACAGGCCCGATGTCGACTATGGCTACACCTTC
CDR3 protein: CASSFLDRPDVDYGYTF
clone size: NA
D gene: TRBD1
V gene: TRBV5-6
J gene: TRBJ1-2

CDR3 DNA: TGTGCCAGCAGCTTGCCCGGGACAGGAGCCTACGAGCAGTACTTC
CDR3 protein: CASSLPGTGAYEQYF
clone size: NA
D gene: TRBD1
V gene: TRBV11-2
J gene: TRBJ2-7

CDR3 DNA: TGTGCCAGCAGAGCGGGGGGACGCTTGAACACTGAAGCTTTCTTT
CDR3 protein: CASRAGGRLNTEAFF
clone size: NA
D gene: NA
V gene: TRBV5-4
J gene: TRBJ1-1

CDR3 DNA: TGTGCCAGCAGACTGTTTATCTCCTACGAGCAGTACTTC
CDR3 protein: CASRLFISYEQYF
clone size: NA
D gene: NA
V gene: TRBV28
J gene: TRBJ2-7

CDR3 DNA: TGTGCCAGCAGCCAAGCCTCCGAGCAGCCCCAGCATTTT
CDR3 protein: CASSQASEQPQHF
clone size: NA
D gene: NA
V gene: TRBV7-8
J gene: TRBJ1-5

CDR3 DNA: TGTGCCAGCAGTTCCAGGGGGGGGAACACTGAAGCTTTCTTT
CDR3 protein: CASSSRGGNTEAFF
clone size: NA
D gene: TRBD1
V gene: TRBV28
J gene: TRBJ1-1

CDR3 DNA: TGTGCCATCAGTGACCCTCGGACAGGGAAGGACACTGAAGCTTTCTTT
CDR3 protein: CAISDPRTGKDTEAFF
clone size: NA
D gene: TRBD1
V gene: TRBV10-3
J gene: TRBJ1-1

CDR3 DNA: TGTGCCAGCAGCTCCTACCCCCTAAATCGTCATGAGCAGTTCTTC
CDR3 protein: CASSSYPLNRHEQFF
clone size: NA
D gene: NA
V gene: TRBV7-9
J gene: TRBJ2-1

CDR3 DNA: TGTGCCAGCAGTTTAGTGGGAGGGCCAGCTGAGCAGTTCTTC
CDR3 protein: CASSLVGGPAEQFF
clone size: NA
D gene: TRBD2
V gene: TRBV27
J gene: TRBJ2-1

CDR3 DNA: TGTGCCAGCAGCCCCGATCTGGGGTTCACTGAAGCTTTCTTT
CDR3 protein: CASSPDLGFTEAFF
clone size: NA
D gene: NA
V gene: TRBV3-1/TRBV3-2
J gene: TRBJ1-1